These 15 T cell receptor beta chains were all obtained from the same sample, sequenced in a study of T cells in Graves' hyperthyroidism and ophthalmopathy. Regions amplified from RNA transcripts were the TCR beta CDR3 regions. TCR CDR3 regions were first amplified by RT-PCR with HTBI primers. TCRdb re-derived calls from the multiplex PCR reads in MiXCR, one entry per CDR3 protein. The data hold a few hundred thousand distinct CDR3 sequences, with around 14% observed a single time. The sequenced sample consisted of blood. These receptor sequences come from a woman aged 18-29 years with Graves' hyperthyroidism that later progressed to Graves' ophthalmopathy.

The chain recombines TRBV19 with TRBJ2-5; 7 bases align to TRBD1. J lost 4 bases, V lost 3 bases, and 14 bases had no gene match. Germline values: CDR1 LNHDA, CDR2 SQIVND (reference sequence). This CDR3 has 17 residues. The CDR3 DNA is TGTGCCAGTAGTATCAGAAGGCCGGACAGGAGAGGAGAGACCCAGTACTTC. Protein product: CASSIRRPDRRGETQYF. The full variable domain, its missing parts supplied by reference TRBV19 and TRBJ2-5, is DGGITQSPKYLFRKEGQNVTLSCEQNLNHDAMYWYRQDPGQGLRLIYYSQIVNDFQKGDIAEGYSVSREKKESFPLTVTSAQKNPTAFYLCASSIRRPDRRGETQYFGPGTRLLVL.

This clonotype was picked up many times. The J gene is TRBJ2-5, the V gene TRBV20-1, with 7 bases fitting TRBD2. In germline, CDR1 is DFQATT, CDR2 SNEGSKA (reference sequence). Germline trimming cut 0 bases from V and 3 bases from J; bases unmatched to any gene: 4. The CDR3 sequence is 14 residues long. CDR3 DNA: TGCAGTGCTAGAGAGGGGGGGGGGGAAGAGACCCAGTACTTC. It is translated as CSAREGGGEETQYF.

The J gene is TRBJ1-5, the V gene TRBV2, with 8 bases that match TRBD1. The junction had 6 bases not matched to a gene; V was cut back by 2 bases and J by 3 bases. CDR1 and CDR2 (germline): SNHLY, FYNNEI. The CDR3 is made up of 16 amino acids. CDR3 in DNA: TGTGCCAGCAGTGAATACAGGACAGGGAACAATCAGCCCCAGCATTTT. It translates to CASSEYRTGNNQPQHF.

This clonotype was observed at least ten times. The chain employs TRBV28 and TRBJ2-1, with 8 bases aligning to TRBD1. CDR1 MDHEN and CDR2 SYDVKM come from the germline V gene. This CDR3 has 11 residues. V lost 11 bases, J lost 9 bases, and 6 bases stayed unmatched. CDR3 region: CAGGQETEQFF. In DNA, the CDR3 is TGTGCCGGGGGACAGGAGACTGAGCAGTTCTTC. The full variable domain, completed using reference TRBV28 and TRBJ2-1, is DVKVTQSSRYLVKRTGEKVFLECVQDMDHENMFWYRQDPGLGLRLIYFSYDVKMKEKGDIPEGYSVSREKKERFSLILESASTNQTSMYLCAGGQETEQFFGPGTRLTVL.

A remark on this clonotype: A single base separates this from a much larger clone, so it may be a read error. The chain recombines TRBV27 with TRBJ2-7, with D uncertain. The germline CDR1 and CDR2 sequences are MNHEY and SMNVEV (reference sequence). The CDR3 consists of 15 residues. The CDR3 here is CPSSLGWLPAYEQYF. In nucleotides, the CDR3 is TGTCCCAGCAGTTTGGGGTGGTTGCCCGCCTACGAGCAGTACTTC.

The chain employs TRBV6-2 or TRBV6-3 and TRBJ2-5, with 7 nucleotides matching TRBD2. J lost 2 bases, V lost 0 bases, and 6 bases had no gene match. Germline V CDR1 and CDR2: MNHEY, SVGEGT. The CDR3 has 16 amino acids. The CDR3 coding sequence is TGTGCCAGCAGTTACTCGCCCAGCGGGGTACAAGAGACCCAGTACTTC. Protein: CASSYSPSGVQETQYF.

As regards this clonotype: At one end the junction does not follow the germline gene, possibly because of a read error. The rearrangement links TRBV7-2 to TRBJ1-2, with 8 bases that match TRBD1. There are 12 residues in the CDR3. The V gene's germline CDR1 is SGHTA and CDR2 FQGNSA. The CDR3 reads CQGAQSYYGNTF. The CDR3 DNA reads TGTCAGGGGGCGCAAAGTTATTATGGCAACACCTTC.

In nucleotides, the CDR3 is TGTGCCAGCAGCTTAGGCCGACGGAGGCATCCCTACGAGCAGTACTTC. Protein product: CASSLGRRRHPYEQYF. The J gene is TRBJ2-7, the V gene TRBV7-6; a weak D match, TRBD2 (5 bases). V lost 1 base and J lost 2, with 15 bases in between. This CDR3 is built from 16 residues. CDR1 SGHVS and CDR2 FNYEAQ come from the germline V gene.

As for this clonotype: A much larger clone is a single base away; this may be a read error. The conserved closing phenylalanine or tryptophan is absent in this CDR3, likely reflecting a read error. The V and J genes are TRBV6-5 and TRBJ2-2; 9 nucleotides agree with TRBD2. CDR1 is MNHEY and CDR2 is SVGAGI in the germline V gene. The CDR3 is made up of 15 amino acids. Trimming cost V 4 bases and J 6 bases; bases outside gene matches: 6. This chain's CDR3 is CASSFGTSIAGELFL. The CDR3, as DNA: TGTGCCAGCAGTTTTGGGACTAGCATCGCCGGGGAGCTGTTTCTT.

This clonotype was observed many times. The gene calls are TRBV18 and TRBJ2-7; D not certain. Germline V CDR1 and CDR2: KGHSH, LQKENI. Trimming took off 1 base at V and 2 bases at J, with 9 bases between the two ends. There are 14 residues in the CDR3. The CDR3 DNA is TGTGCCAGCTCACCACGTGGGGATGCCTACGAGCAGTACTTC. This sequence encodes CASSPRGDAYEQYF. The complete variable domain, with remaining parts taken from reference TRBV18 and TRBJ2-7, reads NAGVMQNPRHLVRRRGQEARLRCSPMKGHSHVYWYRQLPEEGLKFMVYLQKENIIDESGMPKERFSAEFPKEGPSILRIQQVVRGDSAAYFCASSPRGDAYEQYFGPGTRLTVT.

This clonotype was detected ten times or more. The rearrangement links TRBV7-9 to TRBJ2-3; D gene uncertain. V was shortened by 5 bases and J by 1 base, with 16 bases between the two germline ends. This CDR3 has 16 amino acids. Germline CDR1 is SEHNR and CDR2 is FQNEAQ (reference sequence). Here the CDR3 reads CASSLLSGPGTDTQYF. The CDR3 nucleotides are TGTGCCAGCAGCCTACTTTCCGGGCCCGGCACAGATACGCAGTATTTT.

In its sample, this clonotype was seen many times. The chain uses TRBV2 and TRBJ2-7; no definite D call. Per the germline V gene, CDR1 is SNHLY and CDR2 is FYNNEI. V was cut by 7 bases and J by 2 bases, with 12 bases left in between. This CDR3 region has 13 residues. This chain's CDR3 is CASKRAFPYEQYF. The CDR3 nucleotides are TGTGCCAGCAAGAGAGCCTTCCCCTACGAGCAGTACTTC.

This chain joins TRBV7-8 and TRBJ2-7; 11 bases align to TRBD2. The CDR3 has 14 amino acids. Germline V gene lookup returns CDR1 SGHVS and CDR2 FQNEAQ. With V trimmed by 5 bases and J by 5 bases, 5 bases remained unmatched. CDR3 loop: CASSPTSGMNEQYF. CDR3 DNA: TGTGCCAGCAGCCCGACTAGCGGGATGAACGAGCAGTACTTC.

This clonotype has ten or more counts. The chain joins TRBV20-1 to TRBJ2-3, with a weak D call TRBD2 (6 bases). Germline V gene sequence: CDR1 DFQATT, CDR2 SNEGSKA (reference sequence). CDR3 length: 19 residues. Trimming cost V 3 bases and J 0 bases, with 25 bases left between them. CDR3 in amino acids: CSASVSLGGKDLSTDTQYF. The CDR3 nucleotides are TGCAGTGCTAGTGTGTCCCTAGGCGGGAAAGATCTGAGCACAGATACGCAGTATTTT.

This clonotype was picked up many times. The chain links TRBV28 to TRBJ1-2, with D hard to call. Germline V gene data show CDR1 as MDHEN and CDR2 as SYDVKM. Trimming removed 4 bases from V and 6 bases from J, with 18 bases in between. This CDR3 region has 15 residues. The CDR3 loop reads CASSSYKGIYDGYTF. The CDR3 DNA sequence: TGTGCCAGCAGTTCATATAAGGGTATTTACGATGGCTACACCTTC.